This TCR beta chain is drawn from a study of T-cell reconstitution after alpha-beta-depleted transplantation in children. Findings and limits, study-wide: T-cell counts and diversity were attributed mostly to newly produced T cells one year after transplant.

During its preparation, the TCRbeta library received unique molecular identifiers. Each CDR3 protein gets one entry after TCRdb re-called the PCR reads with MiXCR. The sample records roughly 670,000 distinct CDR3 sequences, less than 15% being singletons. Germline V CDR1 and CDR2: DFQATT, SNEGSKA (reference sequence). The CDR3 contains 12 residues. The V end lost 0 bases, the J end lost 3 bases, and 5 bases lay between the germline ends. With regard to this clonotype: What it binds is not known.

V usage is TRBV20-1 and J usage is TRBJ1-1; D is undetermined. The TCR was taken from a girl aged 2-15 years with congenital amegakaryocytic thrombocytopenia, due to receive a stem cell transplant. Sequencing was performed on PBMCs, taken before TCRalphabeta/CD19-depleted stem cell transplant. The CDR3 nucleotides read TGCAGTGCTAGAGACGGATACACTGAAGCTTTCTTT. Protein product: CSARDGYTEAFF.